The source of this TCR beta chain is a study of blood T cells in healthy people across ages. Study-wide context: For every two T cells, template switching captured about one barcoded beta molecule. Study results and limitations: Naive T cell percentage showed a strong correlation with the diversity of TCR beta. More naive CD4+ cells and higher diversity marked long-lived donors relative to aged donors.

Donors ranged from about 6 to 90 years old and were healthy Caucasians in Russia. The second PCR ran roughly 7 to 12 cycles with a sample-barcoded 5' primer and J-beta primers. TCRdb re-analysed the 5' RACE reads in MiXCR, keeping a single row per CDR3 protein. The data contain 700,000 to 850,000 distinct CDR3 sequences, about 34% of them singletons. This CDR3 has 13 amino acids. CDR1 and CDR2 (germline): SGHVS, FQNEAQ. The V end lost 5 bases, the J end lost 5 bases, and 12 bases lay between the germline ends. This clonotype was seen only a few times. What it binds is unknown. Source material: blood. This rearrangement joins TRBV7-8 to TRBJ1-2; no reliable D call. The TCR comes from a man between 18 and 35 years old in good health. The CDR3 region is CASSPRAVYGYTF. The CDR3 DNA reads as TGTGCCAGCAGCCCCCGGGCGGTATATGGCTACACCTTC.